This paragraph reports one T cell receptor beta chain. Its antigen is still unknown. One base away there is no much larger clone; base qualities are not given. Sequencing was performed on an Illumina HiSeq 1500. Using fastp at Q25 and MiXCR, TCRdb reprocessed the public reads and kept productive beta chains. Rows with one shared CDR3 protein collapse into an entry with the most common genes and DNA. The sample contains approximately 170,000 distinct CDR3 sequences, roughly 14% of them found a single time. The ten largest clones represent 25% to 30% of the sample. This sample was taken from a study of T cell repertoires in cytomegalovirus infection (dated by TCRdb to the late 2010s). Looking at the study overall: Donor HLA type was relevant to the analysis, because carriage of CMV infection together with the matching HLA type was indicated by public TCR beta signatures. Study-level results and caveats: Carriers of CMV infection plus the relevant HLA type were discriminated by the cumulative frequency of public TCR beta family members in the study cohort and in an independent roughly 400-donor cohort. The ex vivo response was dominated by HLA-C-restricted CMV-specific TCR beta clonotypes, which also provided the single most frequent clonotype in two of eight donors.

The sample was PBMCs. This receptor was obtained from a human donor in good health (CMV status not recorded). Some clones in this sample may be carry-over from other donors' samples.

At the DNA level, the sequence is TGCAGTGCTAGAGTCTCTAGCGGGGCCTACAATGAGCAGTTCTTC. Its translation is CSARVSSGAYNEQFF. The chain was built from TRBV20-1 and TRBJ2-1; 9 central bases correspond to TRBD2. CDR1 is given as DFQATT and CDR2 as SNEGSKA, both from the germline V gene (reference sequence). Unmatched junction bases come to 3, with V trimmed by 1 base and J by 2 bases. From its cysteine to its phenylalanine, the CDR3 spans 15 amino acids. The CDR3 DNA has 45 bases and is translated from base 1.